This T cell receptor beta chain was observed in a study of monozygotic twins with inflammatory bowel disease. Whole blood that had not undergone T cell sorting provided the isolated total RNA. Comment on this clonotype: The antigen remains unidentified.

Notes on the study in general: Varying immunosuppressive regimens may have increased patient repertoire variability. Inverse Simpson values showed less TCRbeta diversity in IBD patients than in their healthy co-twins.

UMIs that included a 6-nucleotide sample barcode were added by template switching, which took place during cDNA synthesis. Reprocessing the 5' RACE reads, TCRdb reports a single entry for every CDR3 protein and omits DNA. The repertoire shows some 150,000 distinct CDR3 sequences; the top ten hold approximately 2.4%. The CDR3 consists of 12 residues. CDR1 is MDHEN, CDR2 SYDVKM, per germline. The sample was blood. The source of this sequence is a human donor with ulcerative colitis or Crohn's disease, or a healthy co-twin of an affected twin (not recorded which). This sequence joins TRBV28 and TRBJ1-2; TCRdb gives TRBD1 as the D gene, but with no DNA this cannot be confirmed. CDR3 protein: CASSHLPGGYTF.